The rows below give T cell receptor beta chains drawn from one sample of a study of vaccination effects on CD4 cells after COVID-19. Measured with immunoSEQ multiplex PCR; TCRdb has only the in-frame clones, and not every one. Here the sample spans around 50,000 clones, about four fifths being singletons. Which antigens these TCRs recognize remains unknown. Sample: CD4+ T cells from PBMCs cultured without peptide, taken after COVID-19 vaccination. The receptors come from a human donor who had a prior SARS-CoV-2 infection. The conserved cysteine and the conserved F or W are not part of the CDR3 here. Each record gives: V gene, J gene, CDR3 protein.

TRBV7-9	TRBJ2-7	ASAGLAADSYEQY
TRBV5-6	TRBJ1-2	ASSFSPRATNYGYT
TRBV27	TRBJ1-2	ASSRPGGIGYT
TRBV5-4	TRBJ2-2	ASSLGGLAGGTGELF
TRBV21-1	TRBJ2-2	ASSRPGELF
TRBV2	TRBJ1-6	ASSESRGVPSPLH
TRBV6-6	TRBJ1-1	ASTPAGTTFTEAF
TRBV14	TRBJ2-1	ASSPRKLADSSYNEQF
TRBV6-2/TRBV6-3	TRBJ2-7	ASSYRAGGSYEQY
TRBV6-5	TRBJ2-3	ASGSPPGQGTDTQY
TRBV7-7	TRBJ2-5	ASSFGLQETQY
TRBV7-2	TRBJ2-7	ASSSQGGAGSYEQY
TRBV30	TRBJ2-1	AWSLTGGDNEQF
TRBV15	TRBJ2-1	ATSRASGTNNEQF
TRBV2	TRBJ1-3	ASSRSHSGNTIY
TRBV5-4	TRBJ1-1	ASSLKAWGDTEAF
TRBV6-1	TRBJ1-5	ASSELGPQH
TRBV5-1	TRBJ2-3	ASSLGQSGDTQY
TRBV23-1	TRBJ2-7	ASKQGPRLCETYLSVYEQY
TRBV12-3/TRBV12-4	TRBJ2-5	ASSLGHQETQY
TRBV20-1	TRBJ2-1	SGHLYDEQF
TRBV6-5	TRBJ2-1	ASLPGGSYNEQF
TRBV4-2	TRBJ1-2	ASSQGDDSPNYGYT
TRBV5-6	TRBJ1-1	ASSLPRVNTEAF
TRBV5-5	TRBJ2-1	ASSTRDYNEQF
TRBV24-1	TRBJ2-1	ATSDFSVEF
TRBV6-5	TRBJ2-2	ASWTVGDTGELF
TRBV9	TRBJ2-1	ASSPRTGTSYNEQF
TRBV9	TRBJ2-3	ASSVASPDTQY
TRBV19	TRBJ2-6	ASSIAPGANVLT
TRBV24-1	TRBJ2-1	ATSDPRTGGYNEQF
TRBV19	TRBJ1-2	ASSIEGVDGYT
TRBV30	TRBJ2-3	AWSMGGPGDTQY
TRBV2	TRBJ2-5	ASSPGTNMETQY
TRBV3-1/TRBV3-2	TRBJ2-7	ASSQFLATEQY
TRBV6-5	TRBJ1-1	ASRITRGSEAF
TRBV7-8	TRBJ2-3	ASSLVGGGLATQY
TRBV7-9	TRBJ1-2	ASSLGGPARRYT
TRBV30	TRBJ2-5	AWSDGAGAETQY
TRBV5-8	TRBJ2-1	ASSHQGLAEYNEQF
TRBV3-1/TRBV3-2	TRBJ1-4	ASSQDYARATNEKLF
TRBV18	TRBJ2-7	ASSPSSQGAYEQY
TRBV7-3	TRBJ2-1	ASSLDLAGYNEQF
TRBV7-2	TRBJ2-5	ASRGQNQETQY
TRBV7-9	TRBJ2-7	ASSLGTTFEQY
TRBV1	TRBJ1-2	TSSQTLRGPSDYGYT
TRBV30	TRBJ2-3	AWSVGGRSTSTDTQY
TRBV3-1/TRBV3-2	TRBJ2-1	ASSQDWGFNEQF
TRBV6-5	TRBJ1-1	ASSYSRPSPEAF
TRBV5-4	TRBJ1-6	ASSKDSRNSPLH
TRBV5-1	TRBJ1-5	ASSTGPGGSNQPQH